The subject of this entry is one T cell receptor beta chain. This clonotype showed up just a few times. The clone's antigen remains unknown. Base quality data are lacking; no much larger clone is found one base away. The record originates from a study of human T cells and chemical hapten exposure (TCRdb year 2021). At the level of the whole study: For sensitization, 2% DPC in acetone was applied to a roughly 2 cm by roughly 2 cm area of upper inner arm skin. Patients additionally received weekly therapeutic DPC doses to the scalp throughout the roughly 26-week study period. Patch testing on the upper back used Finn chambers containing 0.01% DPC, with scoring done after 6 days according to International Contact Dermatitis Research Group standards. Most of the patients in the cohort were female, and the cohort covered alopecia areata with under or over 50% scalp involvement, alopecia totalis and alopecia universalis. The libraries were sequenced as a pool, and the TCR yield per sample differed mostly because of small variations in library volumes within the pool. In alopecia patients, the study followed how the peripheral blood TCR repertoire changed in vivo over primary and secondary sensitization to diphenylcyclopropenone (DPC), a hapten. Blood was sampled from patients pre-sensitization (week 0) and at 2, 6 and about 24 weeks after DPC sensitization. Blood for TCR sequencing was provided by twenty-nine alopecia patients at one to four time points (pre-sensitization, 2, 6 and 24 weeks). Study-wide findings and limitations: The number of PT1 expanded TCRs positively correlated with patch test score, significant at thresholds 8, 16 and 32 but not 4. Because all patients had alopecia, a presumed autoimmune disease, the immune response of the patients might differ from that of healthy individuals. After repeated subsampling, the strength of the expansion versus patch-test correlation and the threshold at which it became significant changed. Compared with pre-sensitization or healthy control sets, expanded TCRs formed significantly more large CDR3 similarity clusters, which is consistent with antigen-driven responses. The number of TCRs above 1 in 1000 frequency did not change with DPC sensitization; there was no evidence of global repertoire structure alterations.

Sequences LGHDT (CDR1) and YNNKEL (CDR2) are obtained from the germline V gene (reference sequence). V lost 4 bases and J lost 1 base, and the count of bases not matched to a germline gene is 4. The CDR3 starts with the cysteine, ends with the phenylalanine, and has 16 residues. The retained sequence is limited to the CDR3, 48 bases, with the frame set at the first base. Library preparation used RACE. TCRdb names NextSeq 500 as the instrument used. During library preparation, unique molecular identifiers were attached to individual cDNA molecules so that TCRs could be counted in a quantitative, reproducible way. Each blood RNA sample was used to sequence both TCR alpha and TCR beta chains. From the authors' description of their analysis: A median of about 100,000 TCRs per sample was observed, with a range of roughly 20,000 to 700,000. V, J and CDR3 annotation of the TCR reads was performed with the Decombinator software suite. For PS versus PT1 abundance plots, all samples were subsampled to the same number of TCRs (28,000). TCRs were defined as expanded if absent before sensitization and observed at least eight times at the 2-week time point. The public reads were run again by TCRdb, first through fastp at Q25 and then through MiXCR, and only productive beta chains were kept. When rows share a CDR3 protein, they turn into one entry using the most common DNA and genes. The V and J calls were determined by TCRdb, not by the authors. The table for this sample lists roughly 200,000 distinct CDR3 sequences; around 24% of them were counted only once. The top ten clones comprise approximately 6.7% of the sample.

The time point label on this specimen signifies: patch test 1, 2 weeks after DPC sensitization. Sample treatment or condition, as interpreted from the label and publication: therapeutic diphenylcyclopropenone sensitization with weekly scalp DPC. At every patch-test visit, the blood draw took place before the patch test was put on. Patients were considered eligible if aged 18 to 70, diagnosed with alopecia and deemed suitable for DPC therapy, and patients were excluded if pregnant. Total RNA was extracted from unfractionated whole blood collected in Tempus Blood RNA tubes. The sample in question was whole blood, obtained in connection with sensitization to the hapten diphenylcyclopropenone (DPC). The V gene is TRBV3-1 and the J gene is TRBJ2-3; TRBD2 fits 11 bases in the junction. This clonotype originated in a woman aged 50 to 60 with alopecia areata. Some clones in this sample may be carry-over from other donors' samples. The CDR3 protein sequence reads: CASSRGTSGRTDTQYF. The nucleotide sequence is given as TGTGCCAGCAGCCGAGGGACTAGCGGACGCACAGATACGCAGTATTTT.